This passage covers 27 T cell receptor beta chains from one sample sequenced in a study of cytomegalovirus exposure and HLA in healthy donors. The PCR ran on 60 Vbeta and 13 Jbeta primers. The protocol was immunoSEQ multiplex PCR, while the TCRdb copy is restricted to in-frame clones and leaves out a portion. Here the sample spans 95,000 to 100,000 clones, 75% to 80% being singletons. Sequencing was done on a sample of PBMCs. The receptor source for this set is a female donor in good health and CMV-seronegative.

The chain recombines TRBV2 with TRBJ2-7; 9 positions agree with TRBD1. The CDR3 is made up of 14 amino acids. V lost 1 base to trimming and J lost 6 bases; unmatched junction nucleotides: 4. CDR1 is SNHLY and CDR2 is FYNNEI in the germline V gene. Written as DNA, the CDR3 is TGTGCCAGCAGTGAAGGGACAGGGGCCGCCGAGCAGTACTTC. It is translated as CASSEGTGAAEQYF.

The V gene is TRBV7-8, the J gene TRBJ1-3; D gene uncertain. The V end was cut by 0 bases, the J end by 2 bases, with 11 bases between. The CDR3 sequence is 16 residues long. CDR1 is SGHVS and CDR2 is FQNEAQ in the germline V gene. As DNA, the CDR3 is TGTGCCAGCAGCTTAGCAGGGCACGGGGCTGGAAACACCATATATTTT. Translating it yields CASSLAGHGAGNTIYF.

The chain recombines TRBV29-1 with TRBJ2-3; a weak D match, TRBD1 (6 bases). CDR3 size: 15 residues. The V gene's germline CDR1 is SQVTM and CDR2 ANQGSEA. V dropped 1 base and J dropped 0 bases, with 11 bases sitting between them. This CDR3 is CSVEGTVSSTDTQYF. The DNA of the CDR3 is TGCAGCGTTGAAGGGACAGTTTCTAGCACAGATACGCAGTATTTT.

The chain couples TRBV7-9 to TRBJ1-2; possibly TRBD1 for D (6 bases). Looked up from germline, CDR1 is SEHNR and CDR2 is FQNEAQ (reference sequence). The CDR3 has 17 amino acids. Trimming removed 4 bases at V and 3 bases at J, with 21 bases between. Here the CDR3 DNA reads TGTGCCAGCAGCTCGAGGGGGGAGGGCAGGGCGGACTATGGCTACACCTTC. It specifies CASSSRGEGRADYGYTF.

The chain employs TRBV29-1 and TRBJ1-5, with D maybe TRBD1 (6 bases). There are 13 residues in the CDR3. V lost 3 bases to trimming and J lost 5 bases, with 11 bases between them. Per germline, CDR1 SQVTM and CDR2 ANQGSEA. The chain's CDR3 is CSVDGGGDQPQHF. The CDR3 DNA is TGCAGCGTTGATGGAGGGGGGGATCAGCCCCAGCATTTT.

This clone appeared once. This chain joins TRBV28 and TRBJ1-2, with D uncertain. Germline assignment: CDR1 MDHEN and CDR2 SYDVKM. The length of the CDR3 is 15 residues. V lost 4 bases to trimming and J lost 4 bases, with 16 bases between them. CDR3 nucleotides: TGTGCCAGCAGTTCACCCCAGGCGCCCGGCTATGGCTACACCTTC. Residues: CASSSPQAPGYGYTF.

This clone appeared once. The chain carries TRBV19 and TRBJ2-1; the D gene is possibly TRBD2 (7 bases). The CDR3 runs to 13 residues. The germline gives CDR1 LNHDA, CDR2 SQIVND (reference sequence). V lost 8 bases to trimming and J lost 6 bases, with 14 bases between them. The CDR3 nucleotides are TGTGCCAGTGGGAGGGGGGTGAGCAATGAGCAGTTCTTC. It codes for CASGRGVSNEQFF.

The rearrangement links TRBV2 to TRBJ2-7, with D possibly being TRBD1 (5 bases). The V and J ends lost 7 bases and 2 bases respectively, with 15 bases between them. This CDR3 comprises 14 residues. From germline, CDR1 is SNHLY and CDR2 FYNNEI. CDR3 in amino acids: CASTGRGGTYEQYF. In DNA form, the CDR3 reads TGTGCCAGCACCGGTAGGGGCGGCACCTACGAGCAGTACTTC.

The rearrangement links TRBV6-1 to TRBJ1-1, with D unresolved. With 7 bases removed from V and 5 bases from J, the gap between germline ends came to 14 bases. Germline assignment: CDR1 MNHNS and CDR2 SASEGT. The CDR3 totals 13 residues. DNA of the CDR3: TGTGCCAGCACCCCACGGGGTGTGACTGAAGCTTTCTTT. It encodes CASTPRGVTEAFF.

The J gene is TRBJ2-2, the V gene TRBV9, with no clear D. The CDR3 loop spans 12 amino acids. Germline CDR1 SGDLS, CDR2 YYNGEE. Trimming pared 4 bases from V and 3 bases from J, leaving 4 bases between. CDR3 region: CASSPDTGELFF. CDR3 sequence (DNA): TGTGCCAGCAGCCCCGACACCGGGGAGCTGTTTTTT.

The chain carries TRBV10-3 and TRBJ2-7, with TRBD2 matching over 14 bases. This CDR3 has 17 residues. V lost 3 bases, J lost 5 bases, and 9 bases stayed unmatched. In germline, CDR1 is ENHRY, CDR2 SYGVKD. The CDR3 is CAISELPGLAGEHEQYF. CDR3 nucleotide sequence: TGTGCCATCAGTGAACTACCGGGACTAGCGGGAGAACACGAGCAGTACTTC.

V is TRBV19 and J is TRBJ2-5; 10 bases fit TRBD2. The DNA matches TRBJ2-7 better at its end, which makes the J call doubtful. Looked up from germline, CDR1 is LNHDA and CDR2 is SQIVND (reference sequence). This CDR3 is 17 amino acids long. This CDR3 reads CASSMASGGPYSYEQYF. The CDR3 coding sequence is TGTGCCAGTAGTATGGCTAGCGGGGGACCTTACTCCTACGAGCAGTACTTC.

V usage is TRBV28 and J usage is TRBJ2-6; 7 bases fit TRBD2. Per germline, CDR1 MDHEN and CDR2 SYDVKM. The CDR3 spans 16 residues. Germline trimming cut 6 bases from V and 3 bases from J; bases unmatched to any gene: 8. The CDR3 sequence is CASRLGGVGGANVLTF. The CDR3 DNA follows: TGTGCCAGCAGACTGGGGGGGGTTGGTGGGGCCAACGTCCTGACTTTC.

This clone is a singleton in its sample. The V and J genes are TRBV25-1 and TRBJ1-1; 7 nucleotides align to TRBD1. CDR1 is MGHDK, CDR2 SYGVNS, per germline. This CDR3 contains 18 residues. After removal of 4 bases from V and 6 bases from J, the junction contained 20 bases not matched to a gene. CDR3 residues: CASSGGPTLQGFIAEAFF. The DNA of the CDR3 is TGTGCCAGCAGTGGGGGGCCCACGTTACAGGGGTTTATCGCTGAAGCTTTCTTT.

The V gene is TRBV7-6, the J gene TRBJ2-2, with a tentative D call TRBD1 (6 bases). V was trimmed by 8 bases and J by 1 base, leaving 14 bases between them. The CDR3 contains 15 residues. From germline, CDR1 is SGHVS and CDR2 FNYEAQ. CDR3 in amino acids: CASVGGHRNTGELFF. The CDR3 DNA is TGTGCCAGCGTAGGGGGACACCGGAACACCGGGGAGCTGTTTTTT.

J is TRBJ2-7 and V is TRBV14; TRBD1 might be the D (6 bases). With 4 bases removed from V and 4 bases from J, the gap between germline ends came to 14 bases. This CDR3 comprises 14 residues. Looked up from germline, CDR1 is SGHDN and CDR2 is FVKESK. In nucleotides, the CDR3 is TGTGCCAGCAGCCCCCAGGGGTCTAGGTACGAGCAGTACTTC. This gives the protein CASSPQGSRYEQYF.

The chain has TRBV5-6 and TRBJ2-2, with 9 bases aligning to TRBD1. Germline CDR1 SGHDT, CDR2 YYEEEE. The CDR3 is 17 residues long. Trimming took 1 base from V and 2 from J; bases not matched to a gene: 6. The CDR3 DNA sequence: TGTGCCAGCAGCTTGAGGAGGACAGGGGATAACACCGGGGAGCTGTTTTTT. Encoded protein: CASSLRRTGDNTGELFF. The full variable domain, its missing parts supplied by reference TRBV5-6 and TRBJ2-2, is DAGVTQSPTHLIKTRGQQVTLRCSPKSGHDTVSWYQQALGQGPQFIFQYYEEEERQRGNFPDRFSGHQFPNYSSELNVNALLLGDSALYLCASSLRRTGDNTGELFFGEGSRLTVL.

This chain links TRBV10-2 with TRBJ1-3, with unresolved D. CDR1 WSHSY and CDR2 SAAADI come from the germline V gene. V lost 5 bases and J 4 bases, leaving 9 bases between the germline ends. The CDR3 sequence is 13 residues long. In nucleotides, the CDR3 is TGCGCCAGCAGTACCTCGGGGGGAAACACCATATATTTT. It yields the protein CASSTSGGNTIYF.

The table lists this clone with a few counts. The CDR3 nucleotides are TGTGCCAGCAGTACTCTAGCGGGAGCCGGCGGGGAGCTGTTTTTT. This translates into CASSTLAGAGGELFF. V and J are TRBV6-5 and TRBJ2-2; TRBD2 matches 10 bases. The CDR3 spans 15 residues. Germline V lookup: CDR1 MNHEY, CDR2 SVGAGI. The V and J ends lost 5 bases and 7 bases, in that order; junction bases with no gene match: 7.

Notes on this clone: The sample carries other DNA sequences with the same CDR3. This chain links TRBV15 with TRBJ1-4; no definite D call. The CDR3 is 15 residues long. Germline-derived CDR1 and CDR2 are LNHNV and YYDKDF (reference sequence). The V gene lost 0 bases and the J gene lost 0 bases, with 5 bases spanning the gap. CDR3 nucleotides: TGTGCCACCAGCAGAGACCCATCAACTAATGAAAAACTGTTTTTT. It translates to CATSRDPSTNEKLFF.

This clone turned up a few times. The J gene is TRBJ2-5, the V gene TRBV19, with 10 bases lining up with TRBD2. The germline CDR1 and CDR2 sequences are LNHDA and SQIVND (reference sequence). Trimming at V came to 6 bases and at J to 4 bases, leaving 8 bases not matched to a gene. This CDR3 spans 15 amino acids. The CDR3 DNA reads TGTGCCAGTAGCGCCGATGTAGCGGGAGGAGAGACCCAGTACTTC. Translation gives CASSADVAGGETQYF. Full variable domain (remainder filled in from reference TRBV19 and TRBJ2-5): DGGITQSPKYLFRKEGQNVTLSCEQNLNHDAMYWYRQDPGQGLRLIYYSQIVNDFQKGDIAEGYSVSREKKESFPLTVTSAQKNPTAFYLCASSADVAGGETQYFGPGTRLLVL.

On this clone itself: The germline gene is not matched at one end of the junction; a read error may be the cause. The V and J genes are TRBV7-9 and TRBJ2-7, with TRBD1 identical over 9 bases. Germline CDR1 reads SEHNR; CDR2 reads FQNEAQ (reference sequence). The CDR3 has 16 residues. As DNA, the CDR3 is TGTTCCAGCAGCTTAGATCCCGGACAGGGGTCCTACGAGCAGTACTTC. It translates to CSSSLDPGQGSYEQYF.

The CDR3 here is CASSLGLLTGELFF. The CDR3 DNA reads as TGTGCCAGCAGCCTGGGACTTCTAACCGGGGAGCTGTTTTTT. V and J are TRBV7-3 and TRBJ2-2; D possibly corresponds to TRBD2 (6 bases). Between the trimmed V and J ends, which lost 5 bases and 5 bases, there was a span of 12 bases. Germline lookup yields CDR1 SGHTA and CDR2 FQGTGA. The CDR3 has 14 residues.

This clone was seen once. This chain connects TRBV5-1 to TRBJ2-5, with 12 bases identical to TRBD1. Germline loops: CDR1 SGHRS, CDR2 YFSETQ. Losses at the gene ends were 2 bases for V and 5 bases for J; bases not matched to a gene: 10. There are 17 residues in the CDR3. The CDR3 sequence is CASSFSGTGGPRETQYF. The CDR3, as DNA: TGCGCCAGCAGCTTCTCCGGGACAGGGGGCCCTCGGGAGACCCAGTACTTC.

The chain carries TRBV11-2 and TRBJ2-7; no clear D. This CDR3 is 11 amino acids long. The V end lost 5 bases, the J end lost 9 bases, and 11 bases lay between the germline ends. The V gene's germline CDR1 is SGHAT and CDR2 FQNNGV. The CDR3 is CASSVQETQYF. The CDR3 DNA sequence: TGTGCCAGCAGCGTACAAGAAACGCAGTACTTC. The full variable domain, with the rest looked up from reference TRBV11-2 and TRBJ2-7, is EAGVAQSPRYKIIEKRQSVAFWCNPISGHATLYWYQQILGQGPKLLIQFQNNGVVDDSQLPKDRFSAERLKGVDSTLKIQPAKLEDSAVYLCASSVQETQYFGPGTRLTVT.

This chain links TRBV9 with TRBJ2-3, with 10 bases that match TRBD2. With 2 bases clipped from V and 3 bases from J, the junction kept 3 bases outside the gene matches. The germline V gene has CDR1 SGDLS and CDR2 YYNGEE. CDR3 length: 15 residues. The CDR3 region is CASSVSGGGTDTQYF. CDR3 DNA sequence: TGTGCCAGCAGCGTCAGCGGGGGGGGTACAGATACGCAGTATTTT.

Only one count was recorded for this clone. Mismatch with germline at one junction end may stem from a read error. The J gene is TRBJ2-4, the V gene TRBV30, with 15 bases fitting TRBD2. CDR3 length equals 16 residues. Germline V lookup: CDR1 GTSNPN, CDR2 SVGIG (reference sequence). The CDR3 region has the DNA TGTGCCTGGAGTGTAACCGGATCCGGGACTAGCGGGGGGTCACACTTC. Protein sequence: CAWSVTGSGTSGGSHF.